The T cell receptor (beta chain) under discussion was sequenced for a study of blood T cells in healthy people across ages. It was about 9.4 milliliters of peripheral blood that were drawn from each donor. This clonotype was counted at least ten times. A second about 6 to 12 cycle PCR used barcoded and J-beta primers. A 12-random-nucleotide template-switch adaptor tagged each cDNA molecule. In TCRdb, the 5' RACE reads were re-called with MiXCR into one record per CDR3 protein. The data hold about 700,000 distinct CDR3 sequences, with approximately 29% observed a single time. CDR1 SGHRS and CDR2 YFSETQ come from the germline V gene. Trimming removed 4 bases from V and 0 bases from J, with 14 bases in between. The CDR3 loop spans 16 amino acids.

The sample consisted of blood. The rearrangement links TRBV5-1 to TRBJ2-1; D is possibly TRBD2 (6 bases). The sequence was collected from a woman older than 75 in good health. CDR3 coding DNA: TGCGCCAGCAGCCAGGGTGTGGGGGGCTCCTACAATGAGCAGTTCTTC. As protein: CASSQGVGGSYNEQFF.